What follows is one T cell receptor beta chain and its context. The data originate from a study of blood T cell repertoires in COVID-19. As for the study in general: Acute-phase and convalescent COVID-19 samples originated in the United States, Italy and Spain. From T cells, B-cell-depleted T cells, or PBMCs came the material, which was cDNA or gDNA.

Trimming removed 2 bases from V and 5 bases from J; junction bases left unmatched: 9. The CDR3 consists of 17 residues. CDR1 is LNHDA and CDR2 is SQIVND in the germline V gene (reference sequence). In the original workflow: Amplified reference gene primers provided the basis for estimating nucleated cell counts. Repertoires were generated with immunoSEQ multiplex PCR, while TCRdb's copy carries only in-frame clones and drops some. Clonal size and the V and J genes are those of that table, whereas D and trimming came from the DNA. The profile covers about 160,000 clones, with around four fifths appearing a single time and over 20% taken by the ten largest.

This clonotype was sampled from a woman of 80 years or more with acute or convalescent COVID-19. The gene calls are TRBV19 and TRBJ2-2, with 9 bases aligning to TRBD2. Sequences were obtained from peripheral blood. The CDR3 protein is CASSIIAGAPRTGELFF. The CDR3 nucleotides read TGTGCCAGTAGTATAATAGCGGGGGCTCCGAGAACCGGGGAGCTGTTTTTT.